Below are 21 T cell receptor beta chains sequenced from a single sample in a study of T cells in Graves' hyperthyroidism and ophthalmopathy. Regions amplified from RNA transcripts were the TCR beta CDR3 regions. When the TCR CDR3 underwent first-round RT-PCR, the HTBI primer set was used. Each CDR3 protein is one row after TCRdb ran MiXCR on the multiplex PCR reads. The sample consists of 700,000 to 850,000 distinct CDR3 sequences, around a third of them appearing once. The source material was blood. Receptors were obtained from a middle-aged woman with Graves' hyperthyroidism.

This clonotype was found many times. V is TRBV7-9 and J is TRBJ1-5, with 8 bases identical to TRBD1. The CDR3 extends over 15 amino acids. V shed 4 bases, J shed 7 bases, and the junction held 9 bases outside the gene matches. Germline assignment: CDR1 SEHNR and CDR2 FQNEAQ (reference sequence). The CDR3 reads CASSSQGRQGQPQHF. The CDR3 bases are TGTGCCAGCAGCTCACAGGGGAGACAGGGGCAGCCCCAGCATTTT.

The chain couples TRBV7-2 to TRBJ2-7, with D unclear. Germline V lookup: CDR1 SGHTA, CDR2 FQGNSA. Between the trimmed V and J ends, which lost 8 bases and 4 bases, there was a span of 12 bases. The CDR3 loop spans 12 amino acids. The CDR3 DNA follows: TGTGCCAGCGGCCTGAGATGGTACGAGCAGTACTTC. Its protein product is CASGLRWYEQYF.

This clonotype was counted ten times or more. The CDR3 loop reads CASSLAGQTGELFF. DNA of the CDR3: TGCGCCAGCAGCTTGGCGGGCCAAACCGGGGAGCTGTTTTTT. This rearrangement joins TRBV5-1 to TRBJ2-2; unclear D gene. The germline V gene encodes CDR1 SGHRS and CDR2 YFSETQ. V was pared by 0 bases and J by 5 bases, with 8 bases between. This CDR3 is built from 14 residues.

This clonotype was recorded at least ten times. The chain joins TRBV7-2 to TRBJ2-5; 7 bases fit TRBD1. The CDR3 spans 15 residues. V shed 6 bases, J shed 2 bases, and the junction held 9 bases outside the gene matches. Germline V CDR1 and CDR2: SGHTA, FQGNSA. In DNA form, the CDR3 reads TGTGCCAGCAGTCCCGTAAGGGACAGTCAAGAGACCCAGTACTTC. Residues: CASSPVRDSQETQYF.

CDR3 bases: TGCGCCAGCAGCCAAGTCGACAGCCCATCCTACGAGCAGTACTTC. This encodes CASSQVDSPSYEQYF. The V and J genes are TRBV4-3 and TRBJ2-7; TRBD1 is a possible D gene (5 bases). Germline V gives CDR1 LGHNA, CDR2 YSLEER. Trimming took off 1 base at V and 1 base at J, with 11 bases between the two ends. The length of the CDR3 is 15 residues.

With respect to this clonotype: The CDR3 end shows no conserved phenylalanine or tryptophan, and so a read error is likely. The limits of the CDR3 on the DNA are not certain, so only TCRdb's listed CDR3 is given. The rearrangement links TRBV2 to TRBJ1-2. The CDR3 is 8 residues long, counting both termini. Germline loops: CDR1 SNHLY, CDR2 FYNNEI. CDR3 sequence: CASSEWPI.

Remarks on this clonotype: The junction departs from the called germline gene at one end, perhaps through a read error. This chain links TRBV7-2 with TRBJ2-7; D gene unclear. Germline lookup yields CDR1 SGHTA and CDR2 FQGNSA. This CDR3 has 13 amino acids. The CDR3 here is CASSLDSGYERYF. In DNA form, the CDR3 reads TGTGCCAGCAGCTTGGATTCAGGCTACGAGCGGTACTTC.

This clonotype was seen repeatedly, ten times or more. V gene TRBV9 combines with J gene TRBJ1-2; 7 bases map to TRBD1. In germline, CDR1 is SGDLS, CDR2 YYNGEE. This CDR3 comprises 12 residues. V lost 7 bases and J lost 8; bases outside the gene matches: 8. Here the CDR3 reads CASDRAGGGYTF. The CDR3, as DNA: TGTGCCAGCGACAGGGCAGGAGGCGGCTACACCTTC.

The chain is built from TRBV7-9 and TRBJ1-5; D is undetermined. This CDR3 is built from 12 residues. Per the germline V gene, CDR1 is SEHNR and CDR2 is FQNEAQ (reference sequence). The ends were cut back, 4 bases at V and 7 bases at J, with 8 bases in the middle. CDR3 nucleotides: TGTGCCAGCAGCTCCACGCGACAGCCCCAGCATTTT. Translated, it gives CASSSTRQPQHF.

This clonotype was recorded at least ten times. V usage is TRBV7-2 and J usage is TRBJ1-2; 10 bases are shared with TRBD1. Germline CDR1 is SGHTA and CDR2 is FQGNSA. This CDR3 comprises 14 residues. Unmatched junction bases numbered 8, after V lost 5 bases and J lost 8 bases. CDR3: CASSLPTGGRGYTF. As DNA, the CDR3 is TGTGCCAGCAGCCTACCGACAGGGGGCAGAGGCTACACCTTC.

The chain has TRBV20-1 and TRBJ2-5; D may correspond to TRBD1 or TRBD2 (5 bases each). The germline gives CDR1 DFQATT, CDR2 SNEGSKA (reference sequence). V dropped 6 bases and J dropped 5 bases, with 16 bases sitting between them. The CDR3 has 13 residues. The CDR3 DNA follows: TGCAGTGCGGGACCCGGCGTTGGGGAGACCCAGTACTTC. Protein product: CSAGPGVGETQYF.

This chain connects TRBV9 to TRBJ2-7; 13 positions agree with TRBD2. Germline V gene sequence: CDR1 SGDLS, CDR2 YYNGEE. The V and J ends lost 0 bases and 5 bases, in that order; junction bases with no gene match: 8. CDR3 length equals 17 residues. The CDR3 DNA follows: TGTGCCAGCAGCGTAGCTTGGACTAGCGGGAGTTTCGACGAGCAGTACTTC. This codes for CASSVAWTSGSFDEQYF.

This clonotype has just a few counts. The chain couples TRBV3-1 to TRBJ2-5; tentative D call: TRBD2 (6 bases). V lost 1 base and J 5 bases, leaving 14 bases between the germline ends. The CDR3 covers 15 residues. CDR1 LGHDT and CDR2 YNNKEL come from the germline V gene (reference sequence). The CDR3 nucleotides read TGTGCCAGCAGCCAAGTGGCAGGGACTGTTGAGACCCAGTACTTC. It encodes CASSQVAGTVETQYF.

The V call is TRBV6-5, the J call TRBJ2-5; TRBD2 matches at 10 bases. The J call is in doubt because the DNA end fits TRBJ2-7 better. The CDR3 spans 13 residues. Germline V gene lookup returns CDR1 MNHEY and CDR2 SVGAGI. The CDR3 here is CASGAGGMYEQYF. CDR3 DNA sequence: TGTGCCAGCGGAGCGGGGGGGATGTACGAGCAGTACTTC.

This clonotype was counted ten times or more. This chain uses TRBV2 with TRBJ1-2; D is ambiguous. The CDR3 totals 15 residues. Germline values: CDR1 SNHLY, CDR2 FYNNEI. The V and J ends lost 6 bases and 4 bases respectively, with 18 bases between them. The CDR3 region has the DNA TGTGCCAGCAGCCGCCTACAGAATACGACCTATGGCTACACCTTC. The encoded protein is CASSRLQNTTYGYTF. Based on the CDR3 plus reference TRBV2 and TRBJ1-2, the full variable domain is EPEVTQTPSHQVTQMGQEVILRCVPISNHLYFYWYRQILGQKVEFLVSFYNNEISEKSEIFDDQFSVERPDGSNFTLKIRSTKLEDSAMYFCASSRLQNTTYGYTFGSGTRLTVV.

This clonotype was counted at least ten times. V and J are TRBV19 and TRBJ1-4; D not resolved. V gave up 3 bases and J gave up 14 bases, with 10 bases separating them. The CDR3 totals 11 residues. CDR1 and CDR2 from the germline V gene are LNHDA and SQIVND (reference sequence). In nucleotides, the CDR3 is TGTGCCAGTAGTATCGGAGGGATCCTGTTTTTT. Its translation: CASSIGGILFF. Based on the CDR3 plus reference TRBV19 and TRBJ1-4, the full variable domain is DGGITQSPKYLFRKEGQNVTLSCEQNLNHDAMYWYRQDPGQGLRLIYYSQIVNDFQKGDIAEGYSVSREKKESFPLTVTSAQKNPTAFYLCASSIGGILFFGSGTQLSVL.

The chain has TRBV19 and TRBJ2-7, with D tentatively TRBD1 or TRBD2 (5 bases each). V gave up 3 bases and J gave up 3 bases, with 12 bases separating them. CDR3 length equals 14 residues. Germline assignment: CDR1 LNHDA and CDR2 SQIVND (reference sequence). The CDR3 DNA reads as TGTGCCAGTAGTATCGACCGGGGACGCTACGAGCAGTACTTC. It is translated as CASSIDRGRYEQYF.

The chain employs TRBV7-9 and TRBJ2-7, with TRBD1 identical over 8 bases. CDR1 and CDR2 (germline): SEHNR, FQNEAQ (reference sequence). The CDR3 loop spans 14 amino acids. The trim removed 5 bases at V and 5 bases at J, leaving 8 bases unmatched. The CDR3 is CASSPRGTGHEQYF. The CDR3 DNA follows: TGTGCCAGCAGCCCCCGGGGGACAGGACACGAGCAGTACTTC.

At least ten counts were recorded for this clonotype. The V and J genes are TRBV7-2 and TRBJ1-1; D is perhaps TRBD1 (5 bases). Germline V gene data show CDR1 as SGHTA and CDR2 as FQGNSA. The V and J ends lost 1 base and 7 bases respectively, with 13 bases between them. There are 14 residues in the CDR3. The CDR3 DNA follows: TGTGCCAGCAGCTTAGAAGGCAGGGCCGTTGAAGCTTTCTTT. This encodes CASSLEGRAVEAFF.

This clonotype was observed a few times. The CDR3 loop reads CASSLLQGSGANVLTF. In nucleotides, the CDR3 is TGTGCCAGCAGCTTACTCCAGGGGTCTGGGGCCAACGTCCTGACTTTC. The genes are TRBV11-2 and TRBJ2-6; weak D call: TRBD1 (6 bases). Germline lookup yields CDR1 SGHAT and CDR2 FQNNGV. CDR3 length: 16 amino acids. The V end was cut by 2 bases, the J end by 1 base, with 9 bases between.

This clonotype was found a few times. This chain uses TRBV6-5 with TRBJ1-5, with no clear D. V lost 5 bases and J 7 bases, leaving 18 bases between the germline ends. CDR3 length equals 15 residues. Germline-derived CDR1 and CDR2 are MNHEY and SVGAGI. The CDR3 is CASSIQFSERQPQHF. The CDR3 region has the DNA TGTGCCAGCAGTATACAGTTCTCGGAGAGGCAGCCCCAGCATTTT.